This TCR beta chain emerged from a study of shared clonotypes between healthy human individuals. Looking at the study overall: For every donor, three CD4 naive, three CD4 memory, two CD8 naive and one CD8 memory plates were used.

The donors, healthy adults who were HIV-negative, had experienced no recent acute infections or vaccinations. Comment on this clone: Its specificity is not known.

Researchers ran the assay at a deep level. Using immunoSEQ multiplex PCR, the repertoire was profiled, and TCRdb retains in-frame clones only, with some absent. The sample holds about 1 million clones; approximately 72% are singletons and the top ten take 1.4%. General observations from the study: It was observed that approximately 5% of naive CD4 clonotypes were shared across a handful of donors.

This clonotype was obtained from a man between 18 and 35 years old in good health. The source material was memory CD4+ T cells sorted from blood. Subset defined: CD45RA-negative fraction.

This CDR3 reads CASSRQANNQPQHF. CDR3 in DNA: TGTGCCAGCAGCAGACAGGCGAACAATCAGCCCCAGCATTTT. This chain links TRBV27 with TRBJ1-5, with a tentative D call TRBD1 (6 bases). Germline V CDR1 and CDR2: MNHEY, SMNVEV (reference sequence). The ends were cut back, 6 bases at V and 3 bases at J, with 12 bases in the middle. CDR3 length equals 14 residues.